This entry concerns a single T cell receptor beta chain. Its antigen is unidentified. Isolation yielded PBMCs, at least 6 million per sample, in every case. Through a sample-barcoded 5' primer and a J-beta primer mix, a second PCR was run for about 6 to 11 cycles. MiXCR, applied by TCRdb to the 5' RACE reads, yields one record per CDR3 protein. The sample holds about 1.8 million distinct CDR3 sequences; about 50% are singletons and the top ten take 2.1%. The data are from a study of blood T cells in healthy people across ages. Study-wide results and limits: In older individuals, TCR beta diversity per million T cells was lower, falling roughly linearly with age.

CDR3 length equals 15 residues. Trimming stripped 0 bases from V and 5 bases from J, with 11 bases between. CDR1 is LGHNA, CDR2 YNFKEQ, per germline. This chain uses TRBV4-2 with TRBJ1-5; D uncertain. This clonotype was obtained from a woman aged 40 to 50 in good health. Sequences were obtained from blood. CDR3 region: CASSQEWQADQPQHF. Written as DNA, the CDR3 is TGTGCCAGCAGCCAAGAGTGGCAGGCTGATCAGCCCCAGCATTTT.